These T cell receptor beta chains were read from a single sample in a study of blood T cell repertoires in COVID-19. The repertoire was sequenced with immunoSEQ multiplex PCR; TCRdb's copy has only in-frame clones and lacks some. The sample lists some 130,000 clones; around 73% were seen once. The sequenced sample consisted of peripheral blood. The receptors shown here come from a man aged 60 to 75 who had recovered from COVID-19. CDR3s include the opening cysteine and the closing phenylalanine or tryptophan. D genes are given only for firm matches. Clone size, where shown, is once, few, many, or a class for clones that have expanded.

V gene,J gene,clone size,D gene,CDR3 protein,CDR3 DNA
TRBV27,TRBJ2-7,NA,NA,CASSFASGEQYF,TGTGCCAGCAGTTTTGCGTCGGGCGAGCAGTACTTC
TRBV12-3/TRBV12-4,TRBJ1-2,NA,NA,CASSVDRNYGYTF,TGTGCCAGCAGTGTCGACAGGAACTATGGCTACACCTTC
TRBV28,TRBJ1-1,NA,TRBD1,CASSSGTAFPRAFF,TGTGCCAGCAGTTCCGGGACAGCCTTTCCCAGAGCTTTCTTT
TRBV29-1,TRBJ2-1,NA,NA,CSVEEGRTKYSPPEQFF,TGCAGCGTTGAAGAAGGTAGGACAAAATACTCCCCCCCTGAGCAGTTCTTC
TRBV6-4,TRBJ2-2,NA,NA,CASSVAQAGELFF,TGTGCCAGCAGTGTCGCCCAGGCCGGGGAGCTGTTTTTT
TRBV4-1,TRBJ1-2,NA,NA,CASSQDQRVPNYGYTF,TGCGCCAGCAGCCAAGATCAGAGGGTACCCAACTATGGCTACACCTTC
TRBV19,TRBJ2-3,few,TRBD1,CASTRGTGNQDF,TGTGCCAGTACCCGCGGGACAGGTAATCAAGATTTT
TRBV27,TRBJ2-2,NA,NA,CASSLWRQGTGELFF,TGTGCCAGCAGTTTATGGCGGCAGGGCACCGGGGAGCTGTTTTTT
TRBV15,TRBJ2-1,once,NA,CATSRDATRVGNEQFF,TGTGCCACCAGCAGAGATGCCACTAGGGTGGGCAATGAGCAGTTCTTC
TRBV19,TRBJ2-3,once,TRBD1,CASSIVTGIGDTQYF,TGTGCCAGTAGTATAGTGACAGGGATCGGGGATACGCAGTATTTT
TRBV19,TRBJ1-1,NA,NA,CASSIGLSRNTEAFF,TGTGCCAGTAGTATAGGGCTCTCCCGCAACACTGAAGCTTTCTTT
TRBV6-5,TRBJ1-1,few,TRBD1,CASSPGQGAGEAFF,TGTGCCAGCAGTCCCGGACAGGGGGCCGGTGAAGCTTTCTTT
TRBV7-2,TRBJ1-5,NA,NA,CASSLRPHGGQPQHF,TGTGCCAGCAGCCTAAGACCTCATGGGGGCCAGCCCCAGCATTTT
TRBV14,TRBJ2-7,NA,TRBD2,CASSQGPTVASGSPPSYEQYF,TGTGCCAGCAGCCAAGGTCCGACCGTTGCTAGCGGGAGCCCCCCCTCCTACGAGCAGTACTTC
TRBV6-2/TRBV6-3,TRBJ1-5,NA,TRBD1,CASSLREAGGPPGNQPQHF,TGTGCCAGCAGTTTGAGGGAGGCAGGGGGTCCTCCTGGCAATCAGCCCCAGCATTTT
TRBV2,TRBJ1-5,NA,TRBD1,CASRDRTGGNQPQHF,TGTGCCAGCAGGGATCGGACAGGGGGCAATCAGCCCCAGCATTTT
TRBV5-4,TRBJ2-1,few,NA,CASSLTRGNEQFF,TGTGCCAGCAGCTTGACAAGGGGCAATGAGCAGTTCTTC
TRBV9,TRBJ1-2,NA,NA,CASRAEGAGINYGYTF,TGTGCCAGCAGGGCAGAAGGGGCAGGGATTAACTATGGCTACACCTTC
TRBV5-1,TRBJ1-2,NA,TRBD1,CASRPEAGGNGYGYTF,TGCGCCAGCAGACCCGAGGCAGGGGGGAATGGCTATGGCTACACCTTC
TRBV7-9,TRBJ2-1,NA,TRBD1,CASSLAWGQGVRNEQFF,TGTGCCAGCAGCTTAGCATGGGGACAGGGGGTCCGTAATGAGCAGTTCTTC
TRBV11-2,TRBJ2-1,NA,NA,CASSPGGASYNEQFF,TGTGCCAGCAGCCCGGGGGGCGCCTCCTACAATGAGCAGTTCTTC
TRBV15,TRBJ1-5,few,NA,CATSRDRQVNQPQHF,TGTGCCACCAGCAGAGACAGACAGGTGAATCAGCCCCAGCATTTT
TRBV11-2,TRBJ2-3,NA,NA,CASSQDTQTDTQYF,TGTGCCAGCAGCCAAGACACTCAAACAGATACGCAGTATTTT
TRBV19,TRBJ1-5,NA,TRBD1,CASSYGQGLSNQPQHF,TGTGCCAGTAGTTACGGACAGGGGTTGAGCAATCAGCCCCAGCATTTT
TRBV12-3/TRBV12-4,TRBJ1-6,NA,TRBD1,CASRLDRTSPLHF,TGTGCCAGCAGACTGGACAGGACTTCACCCCTCCACTTT
TRBV28,TRBJ2-7,few,TRBD1,CASKSRDRGFYEQYF,TGTGCCAGCAAATCCCGGGACAGAGGATTCTACGAGCAGTACTTC
TRBV4-2,TRBJ2-6,NA,TRBD1,CASSPVGTENPGANVLTF,TGTGCCAGCAGCCCAGTTGGGACAGAAAATCCTGGGGCCAACGTCCTGACTTTC
TRBV10-3,TRBJ2-3,NA,TRBD2,CAISGGLAGGTDTQYF,TGTGCCATCAGTGGGGGACTAGCGGGGGGAACAGATACGCAGTATTTT
TRBV29-1,TRBJ2-3,NA,NA,CSVVIGVSTDTQYF,TGCAGCGTTGTGATAGGGGTTAGCACAGATACGCAGTATTTT
TRBV2,TRBJ2-1,few,NA,CASKENREAYNEQFF,TGTGCCAGCAAAGAAAACAGGGAAGCCTACAATGAGCAGTTCTTC
TRBV18,TRBJ2-1,NA,TRBD2,CASSPISGVRGEQFF,TGTGCCAGCTCACCAATTAGCGGGGTACGAGGGGAGCAGTTCTTC
TRBV28,TRBJ2-7,once,NA,CASTSRSYEQYF,TGTGCCAGCACCTCCAGGTCCTACGAGCAGTACTTC
TRBV20-1,TRBJ2-3,NA,TRBD2,CSASQAGLAGTDTQYF,TGCAGTGCTAGTCAAGCTGGACTAGCTGGCACAGATACGCAGTATTTT
TRBV5-1,TRBJ1-2,NA,NA,CATKLGLGDTYGYTF,TGCGCTACCAAGCTTGGGTTAGGAGATACCTATGGCTACACCTTC
TRBV24-1,TRBJ2-5,once,TRBD1,CATSDPGQVLGETQYF,TGTGCCACCAGTGACCCTGGACAGGTCCTCGGGGAGACCCAGTACTTC
TRBV2,TRBJ2-7,many,NA,CASTSRGIEYF,TGTGCCAGCACCTCGCGGGGCATCGAGTACTTC
TRBV2,TRBJ1-6,NA,TRBD1,CASSEGRQGNSPLHF,TGTGCCAGCAGTGAAGGCCGACAGGGGAACTCACCCCTCCACTTT
TRBV15,TRBJ2-3,NA,NA,CATSRERGTGFTDTQYF,TGTGCCACCAGCAGAGAACGGGGGACCGGGTTCACAGATACGCAGTATTTT
TRBV3-1/TRBV3-2,TRBJ1-1,NA,NA,CASSHPLSRSSSHTEAFF,TGTGCCAGCAGCCACCCCTTGAGCAGGTCCTCGTCCCACACTGAAGCTTTCTTT
TRBV5-1,TRBJ2-1,NA,NA,CASSTRQNEQFF,TGCGCCAGCAGCACAAGACAGAATGAGCAGTTCTTC
TRBV24-1,TRBJ2-2,NA,TRBD1,CATSDPNRGTGELFF,TGTGCCACCAGTGATCCGAACAGGGGAACCGGGGAGCTGTTTTTT
TRBV21-1,TRBJ2-3,NA,NA,CASSKAQREGGDTQYF,TGTGCCAGCAGCAAAGCACAGCGGGAGGGCGGCGATACGCAGTATTTT
TRBV7-2,TRBJ2-3,NA,NA,CASSRWGGDYF,TGTGCCAGCAGCCGGTGGGGCGGTGATTATTTT
TRBV13,TRBJ2-3,NA,TRBD1,CASSSYRGDSTDTQYF,TGTGCCAGCAGCTCCTACAGGGGGGATAGCACAGATACGCAGTATTTT
TRBV9,TRBJ2-4,NA,TRBD2,CASSPGLAGGIVIQYF,TGTGCCAGCAGCCCTGGACTAGCGGGGGGGATCGTCATTCAGTACTTC
TRBV6-5,TRBJ1-4,NA,NA,CASRPTATTNEKLFF,TGTGCCAGCAGGCCCACAGCTACAACTAATGAAAAACTGTTTTTT
TRBV6-5,TRBJ1-2,few,NA,CASSYSRRGKGYTF,TGTGCCAGCAGTTACTCGAGGAGGGGTAAAGGCTACACCTTC
TRBV28,TRBJ1-2,NA,NA,CASRTPGDYGYTF,TGTGCCAGCAGAACCCCAGGGGACTATGGCTACACCTTC
TRBV5-4,TRBJ1-1,NA,NA,CASSISTKNTEAFF,TGTGCCAGCAGCATATCTACCAAGAACACTGAAGCTTTCTTT
TRBV3-1/TRBV3-2,TRBJ2-7,NA,NA,CASSQARGGNEQYF,TGTGCCAGCAGCCAAGCAAGGGGTGGGAACGAGCAGTACTTC
TRBV6-5,TRBJ2-6,few,NA,CASGLSRSGANVLTF,TGTGCCAGCGGACTTTCCCGGTCTGGGGCCAACGTCCTGACTTTC
TRBV19,TRBJ1-1,few,TRBD1,CASSTGQGQSAEAFF,TGTGCCAGTAGTACAGGACAGGGGCAGTCTGCTGAAGCTTTCTTT
TRBV13,TRBJ1-1,NA,NA,CAGQVNTEAFF,TGTGCCGGGCAGGTAAACACTGAAGCTTTCTTT
TRBV18,TRBJ1-2,once,NA,CASSPSGQTYGYTF,TGTGCCAGCTCACCATCTGGACAGACCTATGGCTACACCTTC